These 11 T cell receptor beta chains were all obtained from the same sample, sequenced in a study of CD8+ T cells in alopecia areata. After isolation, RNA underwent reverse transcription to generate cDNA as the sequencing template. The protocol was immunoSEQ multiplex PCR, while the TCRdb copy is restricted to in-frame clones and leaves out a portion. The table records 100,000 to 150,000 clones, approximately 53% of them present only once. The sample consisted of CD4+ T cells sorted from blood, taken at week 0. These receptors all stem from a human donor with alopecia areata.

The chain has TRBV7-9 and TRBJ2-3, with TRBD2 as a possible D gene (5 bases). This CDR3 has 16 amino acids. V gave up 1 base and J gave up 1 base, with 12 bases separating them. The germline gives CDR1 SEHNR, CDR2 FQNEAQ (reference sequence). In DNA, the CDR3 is TGTGCCAGCAGCTTAGGTCGCCCCGGGGGCACAGATACGCAGTATTTT. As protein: CASSLGRPGGTDTQYF.

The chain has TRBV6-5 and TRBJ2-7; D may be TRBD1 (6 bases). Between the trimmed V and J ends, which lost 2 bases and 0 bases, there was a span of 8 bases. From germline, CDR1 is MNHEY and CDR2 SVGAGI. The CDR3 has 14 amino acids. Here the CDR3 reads CASSYRDNSYEQYF. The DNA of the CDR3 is TGTGCCAGCAGTTACCGGGACAACTCCTACGAGCAGTACTTC.

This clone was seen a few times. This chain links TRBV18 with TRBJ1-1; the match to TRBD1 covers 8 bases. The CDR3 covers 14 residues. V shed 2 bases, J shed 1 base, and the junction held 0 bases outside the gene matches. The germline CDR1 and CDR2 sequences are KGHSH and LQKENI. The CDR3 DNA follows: TGTGCCAGCTCACCAGGACAGGGGAACACTGAAGCTTTCTTT. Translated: CASSPGQGNTEAFF.

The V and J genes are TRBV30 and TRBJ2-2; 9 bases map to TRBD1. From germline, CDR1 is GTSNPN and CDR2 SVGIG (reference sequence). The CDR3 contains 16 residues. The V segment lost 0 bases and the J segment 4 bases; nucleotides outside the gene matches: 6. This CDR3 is CAWSVQGAGVTGELFF. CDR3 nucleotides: TGTGCCTGGAGTGTACAGGGGGCTGGGGTCACCGGGGAGCTGTTTTTT.

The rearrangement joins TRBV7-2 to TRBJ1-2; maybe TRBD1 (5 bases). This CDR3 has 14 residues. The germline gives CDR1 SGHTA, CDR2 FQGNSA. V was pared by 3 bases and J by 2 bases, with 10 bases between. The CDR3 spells CASSLRQSNYGYTF. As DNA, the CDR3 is TGTGCCAGCAGCTTGCGACAGAGCAACTATGGCTACACCTTC. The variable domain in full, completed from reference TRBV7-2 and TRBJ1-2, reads GAGVSQSPSNKVTEKGKDVELRCDPISGHTALYWYRQSLGQGLEFLIYFQGNSAPDKSGLPSDRFSAERTGGSVSTLTIQRTQQEDSAVYLCASSLRQSNYGYTFGSGTRLTVV.

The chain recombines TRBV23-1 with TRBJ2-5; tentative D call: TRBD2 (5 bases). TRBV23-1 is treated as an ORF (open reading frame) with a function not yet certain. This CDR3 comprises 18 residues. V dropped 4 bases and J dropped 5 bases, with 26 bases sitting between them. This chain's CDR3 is CASSRSSRVVRWYETQYF. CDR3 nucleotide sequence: TGCGCCAGCAGTCGGTCTTCGAGGGTGGTGCGGTGGTACGAGACCCAGTACTTC.

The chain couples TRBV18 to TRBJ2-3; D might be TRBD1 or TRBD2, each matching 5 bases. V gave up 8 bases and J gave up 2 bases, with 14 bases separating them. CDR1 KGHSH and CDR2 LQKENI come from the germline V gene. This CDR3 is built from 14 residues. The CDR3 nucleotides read TGTGCCAGCGGAATAGCGACAGACACAGATACGCAGTATTTT. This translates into CASGIATDTDTQYF.

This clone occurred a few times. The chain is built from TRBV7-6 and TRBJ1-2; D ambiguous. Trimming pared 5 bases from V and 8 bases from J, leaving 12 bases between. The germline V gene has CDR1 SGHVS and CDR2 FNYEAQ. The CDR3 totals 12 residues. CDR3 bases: TGTGCCAGCAGCCCCCCTCTAGGGGGCTACACCTTC. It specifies CASSPPLGGYTF.

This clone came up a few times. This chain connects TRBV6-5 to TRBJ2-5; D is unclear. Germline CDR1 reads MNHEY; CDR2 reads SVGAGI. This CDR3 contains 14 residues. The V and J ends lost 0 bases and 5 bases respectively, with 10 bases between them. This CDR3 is CASSYSWSAETQYF. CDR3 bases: TGTGCCAGCAGTTACTCGTGGTCAGCCGAGACCCAGTACTTC.

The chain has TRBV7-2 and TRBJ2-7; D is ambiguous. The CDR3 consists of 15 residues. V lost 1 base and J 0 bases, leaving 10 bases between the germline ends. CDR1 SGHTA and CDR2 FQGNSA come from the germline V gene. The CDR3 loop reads CASSLDVTSSYEQYF. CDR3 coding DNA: TGTGCCAGCAGCTTAGATGTTACATCCTCCTACGAGCAGTACTTC.

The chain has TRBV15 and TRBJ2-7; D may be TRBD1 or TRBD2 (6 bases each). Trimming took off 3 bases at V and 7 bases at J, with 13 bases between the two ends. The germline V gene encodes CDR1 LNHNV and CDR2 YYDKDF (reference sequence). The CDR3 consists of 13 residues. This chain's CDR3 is CATSRDRGREQYF. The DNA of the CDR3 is TGTGCCACCAGCAGGGATCGGGGGCGAGAGCAGTACTTC.